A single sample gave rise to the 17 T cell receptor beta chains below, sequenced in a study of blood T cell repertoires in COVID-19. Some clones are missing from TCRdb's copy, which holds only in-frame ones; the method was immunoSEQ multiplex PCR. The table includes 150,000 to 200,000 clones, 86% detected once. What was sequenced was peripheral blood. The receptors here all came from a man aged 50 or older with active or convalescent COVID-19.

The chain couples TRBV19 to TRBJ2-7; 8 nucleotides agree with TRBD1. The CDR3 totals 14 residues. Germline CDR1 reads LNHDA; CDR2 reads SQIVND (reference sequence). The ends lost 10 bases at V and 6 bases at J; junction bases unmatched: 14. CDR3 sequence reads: CATRDRQLLGEQYF. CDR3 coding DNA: TGTGCCACCCGGGACAGGCAACTCCTAGGCGAGCAGTACTTC.

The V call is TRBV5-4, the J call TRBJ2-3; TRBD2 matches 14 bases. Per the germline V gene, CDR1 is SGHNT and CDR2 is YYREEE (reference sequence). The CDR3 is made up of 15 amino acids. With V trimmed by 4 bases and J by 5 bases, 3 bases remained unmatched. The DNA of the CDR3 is TGTGCCAGCAGCCCGGGACTAGCGGGAGTAGATACGCAGTATTTT. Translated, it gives CASSPGLAGVDTQYF.

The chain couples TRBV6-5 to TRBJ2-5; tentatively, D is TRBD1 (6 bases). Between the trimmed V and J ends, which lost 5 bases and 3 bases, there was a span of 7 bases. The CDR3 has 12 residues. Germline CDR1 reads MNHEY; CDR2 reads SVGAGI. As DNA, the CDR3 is TGTGCCAGCAGTCCAGGGGAAGAGACCCAGTACTTC. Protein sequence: CASSPGEETQYF.

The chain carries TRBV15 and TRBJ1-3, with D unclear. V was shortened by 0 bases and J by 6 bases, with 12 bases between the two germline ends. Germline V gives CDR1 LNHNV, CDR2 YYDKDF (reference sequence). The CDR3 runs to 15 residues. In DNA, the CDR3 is TGTGCCACCAGCAGAGATGTGGGCCCAACAAACACCATATATTTT. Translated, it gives CATSRDVGPTNTIYF.

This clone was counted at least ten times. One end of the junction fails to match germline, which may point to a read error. The CDR3 DNA reads as TGTGCCAGCAGCCAGCTAAACAGGGGGCTTCCCCCTCTCTTT. Its translation: CASSQLNRGLPPLF. The V call is TRBV7-2, the J call TRBJ1-1; 9 nucleotides agree with TRBD1. Germline V lookup: CDR1 SGHTA, CDR2 FQGNSA. CDR3 length: 14 amino acids.

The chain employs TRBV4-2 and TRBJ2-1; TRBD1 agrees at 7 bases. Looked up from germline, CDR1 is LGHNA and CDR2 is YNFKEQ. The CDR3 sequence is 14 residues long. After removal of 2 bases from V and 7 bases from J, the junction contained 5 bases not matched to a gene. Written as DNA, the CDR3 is TGTGCCAGCAGCCAACCCGACAGGGAAAATGAGCAGTTCTTC. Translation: CASSQPDRENEQFF.

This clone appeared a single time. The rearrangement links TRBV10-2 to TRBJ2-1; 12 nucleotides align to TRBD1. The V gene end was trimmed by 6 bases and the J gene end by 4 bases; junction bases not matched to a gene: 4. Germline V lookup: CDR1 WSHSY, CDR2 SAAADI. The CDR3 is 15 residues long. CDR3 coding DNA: TGCGCCAGCAGGGGGACAGGGGGCTGGTACAATGAGCAGTTCTTC. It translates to CASRGTGGWYNEQFF.

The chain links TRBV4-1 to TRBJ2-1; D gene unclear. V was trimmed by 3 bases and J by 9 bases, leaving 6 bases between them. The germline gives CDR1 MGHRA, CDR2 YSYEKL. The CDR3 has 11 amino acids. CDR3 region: CASSQSREQFF. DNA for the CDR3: TGCGCCAGCAGCCAGTCCCGTGAGCAGTTCTTC.

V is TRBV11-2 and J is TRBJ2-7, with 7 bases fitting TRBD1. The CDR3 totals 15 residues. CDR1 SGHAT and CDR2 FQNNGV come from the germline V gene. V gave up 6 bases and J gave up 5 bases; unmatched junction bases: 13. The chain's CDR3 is CASSSRDRESDEQYF. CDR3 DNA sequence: TGTGCCAGCAGTTCCCGGGACAGAGAGTCCGACGAGCAGTACTTC.

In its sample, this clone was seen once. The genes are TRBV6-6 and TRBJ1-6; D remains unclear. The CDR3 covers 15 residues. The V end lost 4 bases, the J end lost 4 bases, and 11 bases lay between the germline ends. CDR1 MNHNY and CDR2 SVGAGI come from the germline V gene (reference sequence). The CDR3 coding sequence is TGTGCCAGCAGTTTTAGCGAGATTTATAATTCACCCCTCCACTTT. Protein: CASSFSEIYNSPLHF.

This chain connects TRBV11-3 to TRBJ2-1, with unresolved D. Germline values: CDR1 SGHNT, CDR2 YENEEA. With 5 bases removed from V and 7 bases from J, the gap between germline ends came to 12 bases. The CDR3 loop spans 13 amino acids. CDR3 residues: CASSPSTRNEQFF. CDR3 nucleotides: TGTGCCAGCAGCCCTTCGACACGGAATGAGCAGTTCTTC.

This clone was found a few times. CDR3 amino acids: CASSSRTGIRTEAFF. CDR3 DNA sequence: TGTGCCAGCAGCTCTCGGACAGGCATTAGGACTGAAGCTTTCTTT. V and J are TRBV7-2 and TRBJ1-1, with TRBD1 identical over 7 bases. CDR1 and CDR2 (germline): SGHTA, FQGNSA. The CDR3 length is 15 residues. J gave up 5 bases and V 4 bases, and 10 bases lay outside the gene matches.

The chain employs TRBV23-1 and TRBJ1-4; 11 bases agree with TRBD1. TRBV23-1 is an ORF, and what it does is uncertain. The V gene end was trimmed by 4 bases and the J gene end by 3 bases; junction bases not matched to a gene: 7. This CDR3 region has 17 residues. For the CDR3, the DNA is TGCGCCAGCAGTCGCTCCAGGGACAGGGGGTCTAATGAAAAACTGTTTTTT. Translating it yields CASSRSRDRGSNEKLFF.

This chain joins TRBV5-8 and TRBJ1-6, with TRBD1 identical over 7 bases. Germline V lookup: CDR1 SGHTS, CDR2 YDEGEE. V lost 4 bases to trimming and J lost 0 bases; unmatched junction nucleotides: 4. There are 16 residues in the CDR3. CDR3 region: CASSQGQSSYNSPLHF. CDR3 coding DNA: TGTGCCAGCAGCCAGGGACAGAGCTCCTATAATTCACCCCTCCACTTT.

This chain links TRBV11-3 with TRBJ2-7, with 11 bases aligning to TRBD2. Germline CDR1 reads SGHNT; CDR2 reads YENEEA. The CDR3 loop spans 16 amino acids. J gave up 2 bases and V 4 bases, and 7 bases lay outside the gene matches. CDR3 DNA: TGTGCCAGCAGCTCCGATAGCGGGAGGGGCCCCTACGAGCAGTACTTC. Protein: CASSSDSGRGPYEQYF.

CDR3 bases: TGTGCCTGGCTAGGGGTCGTTGGGGCAGCTGAAAATGAAAAACTGTTTTTT. Translating it yields CAWLGVVGAAENEKLFF. This sequence joins TRBV19 and TRBJ1-4; D is perhaps TRBD1 (5 bases). From germline, CDR1 is LNHDA and CDR2 SQIVND (reference sequence). The length of the CDR3 is 17 residues. V lost 11 bases to trimming and J lost 5 bases, with 27 bases between them.

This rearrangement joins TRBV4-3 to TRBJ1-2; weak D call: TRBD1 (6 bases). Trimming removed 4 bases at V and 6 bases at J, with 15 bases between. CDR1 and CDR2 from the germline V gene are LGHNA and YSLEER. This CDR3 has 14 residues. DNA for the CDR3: TGCGCCAGCAGCCCTGGACAGAGCTTAGATGGCTACACCTTC. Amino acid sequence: CASSPGQSLDGYTF.